The 20 T cell receptor beta chains in this list originate from one sample, sequenced in a study of T cells in localized non-small cell lung cancer. Using immunoSEQ multiplex PCR, the repertoire was profiled, and TCRdb retains in-frame clones only, with some absent. The repertoire holds around 55,000 clones, more than 75% seen once, with approximately 15% in the top ten. The source material was PBMCs, sampled before any cancer treatment. These receptors were obtained from a female donor with stage II lung adenocarcinoma.

The chain has TRBV5-1 and TRBJ2-3; 7 positions match TRBD1. V was clipped by 4 bases and J by 1 base; unmatched bases: 3. This CDR3 spans 14 amino acids. Germline assignment: CDR1 SGHRS and CDR2 YFSETQ. The CDR3, as DNA: TGCGCCAGCAGCACGGGGACAGGCACAGATACGCAGTATTTT. Translation gives CASSTGTGTDTQYF.

This chain uses TRBV27 with TRBJ1-2, with D perhaps TRBD1 (6 bases). CDR3 length: 15 residues. CDR1 MNHEY and CDR2 SMNVEV come from the germline V gene (reference sequence). V lost 4 bases, J lost 2 bases, and 14 bases lay in between. The CDR3 protein is CASSYDPQGNYGYTF. CDR3 coding DNA: TGTGCCAGCAGTTACGACCCACAGGGCAACTATGGCTACACCTTC.

The chain combines TRBV20-1 with TRBJ2-7; D unresolved. Germline assignment: CDR1 DFQATT and CDR2 SNEGSKA (reference sequence). This CDR3 is 11 amino acids long. The V and J ends lost 6 bases and 5 bases respectively, with 11 bases between them. The CDR3 region has the DNA TGCAGTGCCAATCGTAACAACGAGCAGTACTTC. It codes for CSANRNNEQYF.

The chain recombines TRBV6-6 with TRBJ2-3, with 10 bases lining up with TRBD2. Trimming removed 2 bases from V and 2 bases from J; junction bases left unmatched: 4. The CDR3 has 16 residues. CDR1 and CDR2 from the germline V gene are MNHNY and SVGAGI (reference sequence). The CDR3, as DNA: TGTGCCAGCAGTTACGCTCTAGCGGGGGTCACAGATACGCAGTATTTT. This gives the protein CASSYALAGVTDTQYF.

The CDR3 is CASSVVQGAMNTEAFF. For the CDR3, the DNA is TGTGCCAGCAGCGTAGTGCAGGGGGCAATGAACACTGAAGCTTTCTTT. The V and J genes are TRBV9 and TRBJ1-1, with 8 bases matching TRBD1. With V trimmed by 0 bases and J by 0 bases, 4 bases remained unmatched. CDR3 size: 16 residues. The V gene's germline CDR1 is SGDLS and CDR2 YYNGEE.

V is TRBV4-1 and J is TRBJ1-6, with 8 bases matching TRBD1. The ends lost 4 bases at V and 8 bases at J; junction bases unmatched: 13. Germline V lookup: CDR1 MGHRA, CDR2 YSYEKL. The CDR3 has 17 amino acids. In DNA form, the CDR3 reads TGCGCCAGCAGCCCCCAGCCCCTAACAGGGGGGGATTCACCCCTCCACTTT. As protein: CASSPQPLTGGDSPLHF.

J is TRBJ1-4 and V is TRBV18; D remains ambiguous. Germline V lookup: CDR1 KGHSH, CDR2 LQKENI. V was cut by 2 bases and J by 2 bases, with 9 bases left in between. CDR3 length: 15 amino acids. CDR3 loop: CASSPGRATNEKLFF. The CDR3 bases are TGTGCCAGCTCACCAGGGAGAGCGACTAATGAAAAACTGTTTTTT.

This chain joins TRBV14 and TRBJ1-3; D remains ambiguous. Trimming took 1 base from V and 7 from J, leaving 11 bases between them. This CDR3 has 14 residues. Germline assignment: CDR1 SGHDN and CDR2 FVKESK. CDR3 coding DNA: TGTGCCAGCAGCCAAGGGACCGAAGGGAACACCATATATTTT. As protein: CASSQGTEGNTIYF.

The V call is TRBV5-1, the J call TRBJ2-4, with D perhaps TRBD1 (6 bases). The germline CDR1 and CDR2 sequences are SGHRS and YFSETQ. V lost 4 bases and J 0 bases, leaving 14 bases between the germline ends. The CDR3 consists of 16 residues. In DNA form, the CDR3 reads TGCGCCAGCAGCCCAGGACAGTACATAGCCAAAAACATTCAGTACTTC. This encodes CASSPGQYIAKNIQYF.

This clone was seen once. V gene TRBV29-1 combines with J gene TRBJ2-5; no clear D. Trimming took 5 bases from V and 2 from J, leaving 12 bases between them. Per germline, CDR1 SQVTM and CDR2 ANQGSEA. This CDR3 comprises 13 residues. This CDR3 is CSVSGSYQETQYF. The CDR3, as DNA: TGCAGCGTTTCGGGCAGCTATCAAGAGACCCAGTACTTC.

The rearrangement uses TRBV27 and TRBJ1-1; D is perhaps TRBD1 (5 bases). Per germline, CDR1 MNHEY and CDR2 SMNVEV (reference sequence). Trimming shortened V by 1 base and J by 5 bases, and 20 bases separated the two germline ends. The CDR3 extends over 17 amino acids. Here the CDR3 reads CASSLFLRQQEVTEAFF. DNA of the CDR3: TGTGCCAGCAGTTTATTCTTAAGACAGCAGGAGGTGACTGAAGCTTTCTTT.

The chain combines TRBV19 with TRBJ1-1; TRBD1 is a possible D gene (6 bases). Germline V lookup: CDR1 LNHDA, CDR2 SQIVND (reference sequence). V shed 0 bases and J shed 11 bases, with 16 bases lying between them. The CDR3 is made up of 14 amino acids. As DNA, the CDR3 is TGTGCCAGTAGTATAGAACTGGGGAACAGGGAGGCTTTCTTT. It translates to CASSIELGNREAFF.

The chain employs TRBV6-6 and TRBJ2-5; 9 nucleotides agree with TRBD2. The germline V gene has CDR1 MNHNY and CDR2 SVGAGI (reference sequence). The CDR3 contains 16 residues. J gave up 1 base and V 7 bases, and 10 bases lay outside the gene matches. CDR3 residues: CASTKGTSPGQETQYF. The CDR3 coding sequence is TGTGCCAGCACTAAAGGGACTAGCCCCGGCCAAGAGACCCAGTACTTC.

The genes are TRBV27 and TRBJ2-2, with D unclear. Between the trimmed V and J ends, which lost 7 bases and 0 bases, there was a span of 9 bases. CDR1 and CDR2 from the germline V gene are MNHEY and SMNVEV (reference sequence). This CDR3 is built from 14 residues. The CDR3 DNA reads TGTGCCAGCAAAGCCTCCCCGAACACCGGGGAGCTGTTTTTT. Amino acid sequence: CASKASPNTGELFF.

The rearrangement links TRBV5-1 to TRBJ2-1, with 7 bases that match TRBD1. Germline V gene data show CDR1 as SGHRS and CDR2 as YFSETQ. The CDR3 has 17 residues. The junction had 8 bases not matched to a gene; V was cut back by 2 bases and J by 0 bases. The CDR3 DNA follows: TGCGCCAGCAGCTTAACCGTACAGGGGCTCTCCTACAATGAGCAGTTCTTC. Translating gives CASSLTVQGLSYNEQFF.

The J gene is TRBJ2-6, the V gene TRBV5-4, with TRBD1 matching 9 bases. V dropped 5 bases and J dropped 0; count of bases not matched to a gene: 6. In germline, CDR1 is SGHNT, CDR2 YYREEE (reference sequence). This CDR3 has 17 amino acids. DNA of the CDR3: TGTGCCAGCAGGTTCGGGACAGGGTACTCTGGGGCCAACGTCCTGACTTTC. Protein sequence: CASRFGTGYSGANVLTF.

The chain carries TRBV5-1 and TRBJ1-1; D is possibly TRBD1 (6 bases). The germline V and J ends were trimmed by 2 bases and 5 bases, with 13 bases remaining between them. The CDR3 is 14 amino acids. Per germline, CDR1 SGHRS and CDR2 YFSETQ. The CDR3: CASSLTTGLTEAFF. CDR3 bases: TGCGCCAGCAGCTTAACTACAGGGTTGACTGAAGCTTTCTTT.

The chain links TRBV19 to TRBJ2-2; D is uncertain. Germline values: CDR1 LNHDA, CDR2 SQIVND (reference sequence). The ends were cut back, 6 bases at V and 6 bases at J, with 8 bases in the middle. The CDR3 runs to 12 residues. The CDR3 DNA follows: TGTGCCAGTAGATTCCAGTCCGGGGAGCTGTTTTTT. Its translation is CASRFQSGELFF.

The chain recombines TRBV11-2 with TRBJ2-3, with D perhaps matching TRBD2 (5 bases). Trimming removed 7 bases at V and 2 bases at J, with 19 bases between. Germline CDR1 is SGHAT and CDR2 is FQNNGV. The CDR3 contains 16 residues. The CDR3 nucleotides read TGTGCCAGCACCCTATATGTAGCGAAGACCACAGATACGCAGTATTTT. Translation: CASTLYVAKTTDTQYF.

Only one count was recorded for this clone. Likely a read error: the CDR3 ends without its conserved phenylalanine or tryptophan. Because the CDR3's place on the DNA is in doubt, the DNA is left out and the CDR3 is given as listed by TCRdb. V usage is TRBV6-6 and J usage is TRBJ2-7; TRBD1, the D gene given by the table, was not confirmed from the DNA. The CDR3 extends over 10 residues, inclusive of both ends. CDR1 is MNHNY and CDR2 is SVGAGI in the germline V gene (reference sequence). The CDR3 sequence: CASRSGQLVL.